This note documents a single T cell receptor (beta chain) sequence. This sample is part of a study of blood T cell repertoires in COVID-19. The wider study: COVID-19 samples from acute and convalescent phases originated in the United States, Italy and Spain. The analysed material was cDNA or gDNA that came from T cells, B-cell-depleted T cells, or PBMCs.

TCRdb's copy holds only in-frame clones and misses some; the assay was immunoSEQ multiplex PCR. The data contain 90,000 to 100,000 clones, approximately 87% of them singletons. The CDR3 length is 13 residues. Germline values: CDR1 LNHDA, CDR2 SQIVND (reference sequence). J gave up 4 bases and V 9 bases, and 8 bases lay outside the gene matches. The sequence was obtained from a human donor in a cohort sampled during active COVID-19. The specimen sequenced was peripheral blood. V is TRBV19 and J is TRBJ1-2; TRBD1 agrees at 7 bases. CDR3 sequence: CASRQRQGYGYTF. CDR3 in DNA: TGTGCCAGCAGACAACGACAGGGCTATGGCTACACCTTC.